These 10 T cell receptor beta chains were all obtained from the same sample, sequenced in a study of identical twins. One entry per CDR3 protein, called by TCRdb with MiXCR from the 5' RACE reads. The sample holds about 890,000 distinct CDR3 sequences, roughly an eighth seen once. The sample was also reused in another study, on yellow fever vaccine responses in identical twins.

The sample taken for sequencing was PBMCs. All receptors come from a woman under 30 in good health.

This clonotype was seen at least ten times. This chain's CDR3 is CSVDDSTDTQYF. Here the CDR3 DNA reads TGCAGCGTTGACGACAGCACAGATACGCAGTATTTT. The chain is built from TRBV29-1 and TRBJ2-3; D ambiguous. The CDR3 runs 12 residues. V was pared by 3 bases and J by 0 bases, with 4 bases between. The germline gives CDR1 SQVTM, CDR2 ANQGSEA.

The gene calls are TRBV7-9 and TRBJ2-5; 9 bases match TRBD1. CDR1 SEHNR and CDR2 FQNEAQ come from the germline V gene (reference sequence). This CDR3 spans 11 amino acids. The V gene end was trimmed by 8 bases and the J gene end by 5 bases; junction bases not matched to a gene: 0. CDR3: CASDRGETQYF. CDR3 DNA sequence: TGTGCCAGCGACAGGGGGGAGACCCAGTACTTC.

This clonotype was seen many times. The rearrangement links TRBV7-7 to TRBJ2-5; D is unresolved. The germline CDR1 and CDR2 sequences are SSHAT and FNYEAQ (reference sequence). The CDR3 spans 16 residues. V lost 2 bases and J 5 bases, leaving 18 bases between the germline ends. The CDR3 coding sequence is TGTGCCAGCAGCTTAACGCTCGGGCCCCAAGGGGAGACCCAGTACTTC. This gives the protein CASSLTLGPQGETQYF.

This clonotype was seen a few times. The chain has TRBV12-3 or TRBV12-4 and TRBJ2-2; D is unclear. Trimming removed 5 bases from V and 1 base from J, with 8 bases in between. The length of the CDR3 is 14 residues. The CDR3 DNA is TGTGCCAGCAGTCCTCAGGTGAACACCGGGGAGCTGTTTTTT. Protein product: CASSPQVNTGELFF.

In regard to this clonotype: One junction end disagrees with the germline gene, perhaps due to a read error. The chain recombines TRBV4-1 with TRBJ2-3, with unresolved D. This CDR3 is 15 amino acids long. CDR1 and CDR2 (germline): MGHRA, YSYEKL. This CDR3 reads CANSRVLTSTDTQYF. The DNA for the CDR3 is TGCGCCAACAGCCGGGTTCTTACGAGCACAGATACGCAGTATTTT.

This chain links TRBV7-9 with TRBJ2-7; TRBD2 agrees at 12 bases. V shed 5 bases and J 1 base; nucleotides not matched to a gene: 6. The CDR3 extends over 16 amino acids. Germline CDR1 and CDR2: SEHNR and FQNEAQ (reference sequence). CDR3 nucleotide sequence: TGTGCCAGCAGCCATATTACTAGCGGGAGGTCCTACGAGCAGTACTTC. Translating it yields CASSHITSGRSYEQYF.

This clonotype has only a few counts. The chain employs TRBV20-1 and TRBJ1-6, with 10 bases aligning to TRBD1. This CDR3 is built from 16 residues. Germline V gene data show CDR1 as DFQATT and CDR2 as SNEGSKA (reference sequence). The CDR3 reads CRGTDRGASVLSPLHF. CDR3 coding DNA: TGCAGAGGGACGGACAGGGGGGCCTCGGTACTCTCACCCCTCCACTTT.

This rearrangement joins TRBV5-1 to TRBJ2-5, with 7 bases matching TRBD1. Germline lookup yields CDR1 SGHRS and CDR2 YFSETQ. This CDR3 is built from 16 residues. V shed 1 base, J shed 5 bases, and the junction held 11 bases outside the gene matches. CDR3 sequence: CASSLHHRGDRETQYF. The CDR3 DNA is TGCGCCAGCAGCTTGCATCACAGGGGTGATAGGGAGACCCAGTACTTC.

This clonotype was counted at least ten times. The V call is TRBV7-4, the J call TRBJ1-3, with D unresolved. Germline V gene sequence: CDR1 SGHVT, CDR2 SQSDAQ. V dropped 2 bases and J dropped 0 bases, with 8 bases sitting between them. The CDR3 length is 15 residues. The CDR3 region has the DNA TGTGCCAGCAGCTTAACGACAAGCTCTGGAAACACCATATATTTT. It specifies CASSLTTSSGNTIYF. Based on the CDR3 plus reference TRBV7-4 and TRBJ1-3, the full variable domain is GAGVSQSPRYKVAKRGRDVALRCDSISGHVTLYWYRQTLGQGSEVLTYSQSDAQRDKSGRPSGRFSAERPERSVSTLKIQRTEQGDSAVYLCASSLTTSSGNTIYFGEGSWLTVV.

This chain joins TRBV24-1 and TRBJ2-7, with D perhaps assigned TRBD1 or TRBD2 (6 bases each). CDR1 is KGHDR, CDR2 SFDVKD, per germline. V was cut by 0 bases and J by 3 bases, with 29 bases left in between. The CDR3 length is 21 residues. CDR3 in amino acids: CATSDLLWEPNTGPGGYEQYV. Written as DNA, the CDR3 is TGTGCCACCAGTGATTTGCTTTGGGAGCCCAATACAGGGCCCGGGGGCTACGAGCAGTACGTC.